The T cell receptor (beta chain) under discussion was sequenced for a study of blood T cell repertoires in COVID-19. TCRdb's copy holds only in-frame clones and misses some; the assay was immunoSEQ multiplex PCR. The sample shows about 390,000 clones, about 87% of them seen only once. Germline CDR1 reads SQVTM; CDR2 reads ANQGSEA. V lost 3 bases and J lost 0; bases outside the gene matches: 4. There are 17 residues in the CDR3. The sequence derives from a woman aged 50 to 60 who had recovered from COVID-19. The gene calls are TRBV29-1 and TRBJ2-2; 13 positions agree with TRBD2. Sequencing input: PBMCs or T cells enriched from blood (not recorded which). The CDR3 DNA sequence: TGCAGCGTTGAGGGGGGACTAGCGGGGACGAACACCGGGGAGCTGTTTTTT. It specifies CSVEGGLAGTNTGELFF.